This T cell receptor beta chain derives from a study of blood T cell repertoires in COVID-19. The V gene's germline CDR1 is SEHNR and CDR2 FQNEAQ (reference sequence). Trimming removed 2 bases at V and 5 bases at J, with 17 bases between. The CDR3 consists of 16 residues. Generated by immunoSEQ multiplex PCR, the TCRdb table keeps only in-frame clones and is missing some. Among about 150,000 clones listed, roughly 87% were seen once. This receptor was obtained from a woman in her thirties or forties who had been exposed to COVID-19. Material: PBMCs or T cells enriched from blood (not recorded which). The chain recombines TRBV7-9 with TRBJ2-3; TRBD2 is a possible D gene (6 bases). CDR3 coding DNA: TGTGCCAGCAGCTTAACTCGCCTCTTGGGGGGAGATACGCAGTATTTT. Residues: CASSLTRLLGGDTQYF.